This TCR beta chain was found in a study of metastatic and nonmetastatic thyroid tumors. About the study: A comparison of repertoires was made across blood and tumor or nodule tissue from malignant and benign thyroid patients.

Thyroid surgery took place with no prior treatment in any patient. Findings and limits, study-wide: For both blood and tumor, malignant thyroid tumors reportedly showed significantly higher TCR beta diversity than benign nodules did.

V lost 2 bases and J 2 bases, leaving 3 bases between the germline ends. In germline, CDR1 is SNHLY, CDR2 FYNNEI. This CDR3 has 12 residues. This clone was counted at least ten times. Its specificity is unknown. Original methodology: For papillary thyroid cancer, a distant-metastasis classifier was constructed from CDR3 differences observed across clinicopathological groups. TCRdb used MiXCR to call clones anew from the PCR reads. It is TCRdb's table, rather than the study itself, that gives the V and J calls and clone size. The repertoire holds 89,000 or so clones, 8% to 9.5% seen once, with 8% to 10% in the top ten.

This receptor was identified in a female donor with papillary thyroid cancer or a benign thyroid nodule (not recorded which). Some clones in this sample may be carry-over from other donors' samples. This sequence joins TRBV2 and TRBJ2-5; no reliable D call. The sequenced material came from blood. CDR3 DNA: TGTGCCAGCAGTGAATCTCAAGAGACCCAGTACTTC. It yields the protein CASSESQETQYF.